Below are 14 T cell receptor beta chains sequenced from a single sample in a study of blood T cell repertoires in COVID-19. The method was immunoSEQ multiplex PCR; TCRdb's version includes in-frame clones alone and lacks a portion of them. The data contain some 400,000 clones, almost 90% of them singletons. What was sequenced was peripheral blood. The receptors come from a man aged 18 to 30 with active or convalescent COVID-19.

The table lists this clone with a few counts. V gene TRBV15 combines with J gene TRBJ1-5; TRBD1 aligns across 9 bases. The germline V gene encodes CDR1 LNHNV and CDR2 YYDKDF (reference sequence). The CDR3 is 14 residues long. J was trimmed by 5 bases and V by 6 bases; bases with no gene match: 5. The CDR3 here is CATSRTGDDQPQHF. CDR3 DNA sequence: TGTGCCACCAGTAGGACAGGGGATGATCAGCCCCAGCATTTT.

This clone showed up just once. The chain links TRBV10-3 to TRBJ1-2; 8 nucleotides agree with TRBD1. J lost 4 bases, V lost 6 bases, and 4 bases had no gene match. The CDR3 has 13 residues. Germline CDR1 ENHRY, CDR2 SYGVKD. The CDR3 here is CAIRLGTGYGYTF. CDR3 DNA sequence: TGTGCCATCAGGCTCGGGACAGGCTATGGCTACACCTTC.

The chain has TRBV7-2 and TRBJ2-1; D perhaps matches TRBD1 (5 bases). The CDR3 consists of 13 residues. The V end was cut by 4 bases, the J end by 4 bases, with 8 bases between. CDR1 SGHTA and CDR2 FQGNSA come from the germline V gene. In DNA, the CDR3 is TGTGCCAGCAGCTCGCAGGGATACAATGAGCAGTTCTTC. It encodes CASSSQGYNEQFF.

The chain joins TRBV19 to TRBJ2-1, with 7 nucleotides matching TRBD1. Per the germline V gene, CDR1 is LNHDA and CDR2 is SQIVND (reference sequence). The CDR3 is 14 amino acids. Trimming took 2 bases from V and 8 from J; bases not matched to a gene: 6. CDR3 nucleotide sequence: TGTGCCAGTAGTATAAAGGGGGCGGGTCATGAGCAGTTCTTC. It yields the protein CASSIKGAGHEQFF.

The chain carries TRBV4-1 and TRBJ2-7; D might be TRBD1 (7 bases). V was cut by 0 bases and J by 4 bases, with 13 bases left in between. The CDR3 has 15 residues. Looked up from germline, CDR1 is MGHRA and CDR2 is YSYEKL. The chain's CDR3 is CASSQEAGGGYEQYF. The CDR3 nucleotides are TGCGCCAGCAGCCAAGAGGCAGGGGGAGGTTACGAGCAGTACTTC.

The V call is TRBV18, the J call TRBJ1-1; tentative D call: TRBD1 (6 bases). From germline, CDR1 is KGHSH and CDR2 LQKENI. The CDR3 is 14 amino acids. V was pared by 5 bases and J by 1 base, with 11 bases between. CDR3 sequence (DNA): TGTGCCAGCTCAGCATACAGGGAGAACACTGAAGCTTTCTTT. Translation gives CASSAYRENTEAFF.

The V call is TRBV7-2, the J call TRBJ2-3; D remains unclear. CDR3 length equals 12 residues. Germline values: CDR1 SGHTA, CDR2 FQGNSA. The V gene lost 6 bases and the J gene lost 2 bases, with 6 bases spanning the gap. CDR3 nucleotides: TGTGCCAGCAGGTACACCACAGATACGCAGTATTTT. Protein product: CASRYTTDTQYF.

The chain is built from TRBV25-1 and TRBJ2-1, with 8 bases matching TRBD1. CDR3 size: 15 residues. CDR1 MGHDK and CDR2 SYGVNS come from the germline V gene. J gave up 7 bases and V 2 bases, and 7 bases lay outside the gene matches. DNA for the CDR3: TGTGCCAGCAGTGAAGTGGACAGGGTTTATAATGAGCAGTTCTTC. Translating it yields CASSEVDRVYNEQFF. Supplemented by reference TRBV25-1 and TRBJ2-1, the full variable domain reads EADIYQTPRYLVIGTGKKITLECSQTMGHDKMYWYQQDPGMELHLIHYSYGVNSTEKGDLSSESTVSRIRTEHFPLTLESARPSHTSQYLCASSEVDRVYNEQFFGPGTRLTVL.

V gene TRBV25-1 combines with J gene TRBJ2-5; 10 nucleotides agree with TRBD1. The V gene end was trimmed by 8 bases and the J gene end by 4 bases; junction bases not matched to a gene: 7. The germline V gene has CDR1 MGHDK and CDR2 SYGVNS. The CDR3 contains 14 residues. The CDR3 DNA reads TGTGCCAGCGGGGAGGACAGGGGGAGAGAGACCCAGTACTTC. Translating it yields CASGEDRGRETQYF.

This chain links TRBV11-2 with TRBJ1-5; 7 positions match TRBD1. Germline CDR1 reads SGHAT; CDR2 reads FQNNGV. CDR3 length: 15 amino acids. The V gene end was trimmed by 5 bases and the J gene end by 2 bases; junction bases not matched to a gene: 6. CDR3 amino acids: CASSPGTVGNQPQHF. The CDR3 nucleotides are TGTGCCAGCAGCCCCGGGACAGTTGGCAATCAGCCCCAGCATTTT.

CDR3 amino acids: CASSQDPRLAGNTIYF. CDR3 DNA: TGCGCCAGCAGCCAAGATCCCAGGCTCGCTGGAAACACCATATATTTT. The chain carries TRBV4-3 and TRBJ1-3; D gene ambiguous. The CDR3 is 16 amino acids. Trimming removed 0 bases at V and 2 bases at J, with 11 bases between. Germline CDR1 and CDR2: LGHNA and YSLEER.

This chain joins TRBV18 and TRBJ2-7; a weak D match, TRBD2 (5 bases). Germline CDR1 and CDR2: KGHSH and LQKENI. Trimming removed 0 bases from V and 6 bases from J, with 12 bases in between. CDR3 length: 14 residues. CDR3 sequence: CASSPPSGRSEQYF. CDR3 bases: TGTGCCAGCTCACCACCCTCGGGAAGGAGCGAGCAGTACTTC.

This rearrangement joins TRBV6-5 to TRBJ2-1; 7 bases fit TRBD2. The CDR3 is made up of 14 amino acids. Germline values: CDR1 MNHEY, CDR2 SVGAGI. V trimming: 4 bases; J trimming: 6 bases; junction bases outside the gene matches: 6. CDR3 amino acids: CASSSGLPSNEQFF. DNA of the CDR3: TGTGCCAGCAGTTCGGGACTACCCTCCAATGAGCAGTTCTTC.

This clone was counted a few times. The chain combines TRBV28 with TRBJ1-2; D remains unclear. Germline values: CDR1 MDHEN, CDR2 SYDVKM. This CDR3 is 16 amino acids long. Trimming removed 5 bases from V and 7 bases from J, with 23 bases in between. The CDR3 reads CASSPPLGGINRGYTF. The CDR3 DNA is TGTGCCAGCAGTCCTCCACTAGGCGGGATTAATCGTGGCTACACCTTC.